This T cell receptor beta chain derives from a study of CD8 T cells in ankylosing spondylitis. TCRdb used MiXCR to reprocess the 5' RACE reads, holding one entry per CDR3 protein. The sample holds 400,000 to 450,000 distinct CDR3 sequences, 15% to 20% seen once. CDR3 length: 15 amino acids. The J segment lost 2 bases and the V segment lost 3 bases, leaving 1 base of the junction unmatched. Study observations and caveats: Made up of eight or nine highly homologous variants, a TCR beta motif appeared characteristic of ankylosing spondylitis blood.

This clonotype was seen ten or more times. Its antigen remains unidentified. The sequence was obtained from a male donor with ankylosing spondylitis. V is TRBV12-3 or TRBV12-4 and J is TRBJ2-6; 7 positions agree with TRBD1. Input material: blood, either unsorted or a sorted T cell fraction (not recorded which). CDR3 sequence reads: CASSFTGAGANVLTF. CDR3 coding DNA: TGTGCCAGCAGTTTTACAGGGGCTGGGGCCAACGTCCTGACTTTC.